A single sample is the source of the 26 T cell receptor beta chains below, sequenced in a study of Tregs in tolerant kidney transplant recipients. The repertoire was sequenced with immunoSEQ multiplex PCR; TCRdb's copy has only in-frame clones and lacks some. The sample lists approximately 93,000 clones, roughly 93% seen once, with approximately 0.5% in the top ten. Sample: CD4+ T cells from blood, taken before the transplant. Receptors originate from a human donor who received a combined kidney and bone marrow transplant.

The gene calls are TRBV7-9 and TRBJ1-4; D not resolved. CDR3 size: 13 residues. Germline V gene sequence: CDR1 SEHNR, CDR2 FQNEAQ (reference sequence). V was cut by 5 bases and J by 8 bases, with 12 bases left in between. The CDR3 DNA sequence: TGTGCCAGCAGCACTAGGGATATGGAAAAACTGTTTTTT. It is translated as CASSTRDMEKLFF.

CDR3 sequence: CASSPPPGGSETQYF. CDR3 DNA sequence: TGCGCCAGCAGCCCCCCCCCAGGGGGGTCAGAGACCCAGTACTTC. The rearrangement links TRBV5-1 to TRBJ2-5; the D gene is possibly TRBD1 (7 bases). The V and J ends lost 4 bases and 4 bases respectively, with 17 bases between them. The CDR3 has 15 residues. Germline V gives CDR1 SGHRS, CDR2 YFSETQ.

CDR3: CASSYSRDYGYTF. As DNA, the CDR3 is TGTGCCAGCAGTTACTCCAGGGACTATGGCTACACCTTC. This chain connects TRBV6-6 to TRBJ1-2, with a weak D call TRBD1 (5 bases). Trimming took off 0 bases at V and 3 bases at J, with 5 bases between the two ends. Germline V lookup: CDR1 MNHNY, CDR2 SVGAGI (reference sequence). The CDR3 has 13 amino acids.

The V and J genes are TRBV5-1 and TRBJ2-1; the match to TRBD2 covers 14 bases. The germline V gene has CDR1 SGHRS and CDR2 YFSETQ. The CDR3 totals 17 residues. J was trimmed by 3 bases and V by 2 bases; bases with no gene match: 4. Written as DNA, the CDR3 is TGCGCCAGCAGCTTACGACTAGCGGGAGGGTACTACAATGAGCAGTTCTTC. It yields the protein CASSLRLAGGYYNEQFF.

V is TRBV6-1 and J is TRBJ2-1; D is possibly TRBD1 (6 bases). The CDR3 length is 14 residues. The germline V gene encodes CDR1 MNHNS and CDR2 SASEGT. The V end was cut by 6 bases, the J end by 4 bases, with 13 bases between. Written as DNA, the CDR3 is TGTGCCAGCAGCGTGGACAGAGGATACAATGAGCAGTTCTTC. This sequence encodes CASSVDRGYNEQFF.

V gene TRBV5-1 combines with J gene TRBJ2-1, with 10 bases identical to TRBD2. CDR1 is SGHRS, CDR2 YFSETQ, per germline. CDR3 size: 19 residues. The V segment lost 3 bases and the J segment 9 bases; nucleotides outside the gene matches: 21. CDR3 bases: TGCGCCAGCAGCTCCTCCCTTGCCTTGACTAGCGGGCCGACGGGTGAGCAGTTCTTC. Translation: CASSSSLALTSGPTGEQFF.

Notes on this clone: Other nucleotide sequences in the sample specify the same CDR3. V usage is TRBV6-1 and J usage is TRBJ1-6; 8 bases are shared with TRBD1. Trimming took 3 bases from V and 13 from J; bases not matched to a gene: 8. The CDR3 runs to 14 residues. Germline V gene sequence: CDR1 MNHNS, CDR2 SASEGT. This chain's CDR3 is CASSDQGAVSPLHF. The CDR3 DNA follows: TGTGCCAGCAGTGATCAGGGGGCTGTTTCCCCCCTCCACTTT.

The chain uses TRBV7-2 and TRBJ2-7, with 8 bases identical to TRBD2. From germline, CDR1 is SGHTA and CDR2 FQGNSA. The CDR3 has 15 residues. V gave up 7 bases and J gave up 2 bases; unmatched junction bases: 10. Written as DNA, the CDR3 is TGTGCCAGCACCTACACCGGGGGGGCGGCCTACGAGCAGTACTTC. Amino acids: CASTYTGGAAYEQYF.

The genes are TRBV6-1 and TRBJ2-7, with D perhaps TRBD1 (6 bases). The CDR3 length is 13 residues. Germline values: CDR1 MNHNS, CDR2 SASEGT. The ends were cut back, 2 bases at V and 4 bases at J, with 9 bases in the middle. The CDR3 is CASSESRGYEQYF. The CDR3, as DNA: TGTGCCAGCAGTGAAAGCAGGGGATACGAGCAGTACTTC.

CDR3 nucleotides: TGTGCCAGCAGCCGGGGCTCCTACAATGAGCAGTTCTTC. Amino acids: CASSRGSYNEQFF. V is TRBV5-4 and J is TRBJ2-1, with a possible D match to TRBD2 (5 bases). The V gene's germline CDR1 is SGHNT and CDR2 YYREEE (reference sequence). CDR3 length equals 13 residues. Trimming took off 4 bases at V and 0 bases at J, with 5 bases between the two ends.

The CDR3 here is CASSLAHSEGDSYGYTF. In nucleotides, the CDR3 is TGCGCCAGCAGCTTGGCCCACTCCGAGGGCGATAGCTATGGCTACACCTTC. V is TRBV5-1 and J is TRBJ1-2; D remains ambiguous. The V and J ends lost 0 bases and 4 bases respectively, with 19 bases between them. This CDR3 has 17 amino acids. Germline CDR1 reads SGHRS; CDR2 reads YFSETQ.

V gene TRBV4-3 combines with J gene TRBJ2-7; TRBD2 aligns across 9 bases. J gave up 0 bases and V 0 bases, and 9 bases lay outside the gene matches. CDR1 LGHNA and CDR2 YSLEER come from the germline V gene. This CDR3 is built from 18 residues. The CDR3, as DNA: TGCGCCAGCAGCCAAGATGTGACAGCGGGGGGTACCTCCTACGAGCAGTACTTC. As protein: CASSQDVTAGGTSYEQYF.

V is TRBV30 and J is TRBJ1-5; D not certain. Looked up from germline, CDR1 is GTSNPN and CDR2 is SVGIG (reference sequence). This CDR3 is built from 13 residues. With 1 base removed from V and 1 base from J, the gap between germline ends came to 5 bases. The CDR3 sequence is CAWSDKSNQPQHF. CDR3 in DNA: TGTGCCTGGAGTGACAAGAGCAATCAGCCCCAGCATTTT. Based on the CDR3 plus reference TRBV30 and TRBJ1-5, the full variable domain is SQTIHQWPATLVQPVGSPLSLECTVEGTSNPNLYWYRQAAGRGLQLLFYSVGIGQISSEVPQNLSASRPQDRQFILSSKKLLLSDSGFYLCAWSDKSNQPQHFGDGTRLSIL.

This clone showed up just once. In nucleotides, the CDR3 is TGTGCCAGTAGCTTAACGAGGAAGGCCGGGGAGCTGTTTTTT. Translation: CASSLTRKAGELFF. This chain uses TRBV19 with TRBJ2-2; D gene unclear. Germline V gene data show CDR1 as LNHDA and CDR2 as SQIVND (reference sequence). This CDR3 has 14 residues. Trimming removed 6 bases at V and 6 bases at J, with 14 bases between. Using reference TRBV19 and TRBJ2-2 for the parts outside the CDR3, the full variable domain is DGGITQSPKYLFRKEGQNVTLSCEQNLNHDAMYWYRQDPGQGLRLIYYSQIVNDFQKGDIAEGYSVSREKKESFPLTVTSAQKNPTAFYLCASSLTRKAGELFFGEGSRLTVL.

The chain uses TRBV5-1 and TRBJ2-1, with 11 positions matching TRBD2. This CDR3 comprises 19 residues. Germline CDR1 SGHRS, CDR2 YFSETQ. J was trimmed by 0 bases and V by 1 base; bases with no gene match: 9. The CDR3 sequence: CASSLKGLADFSSYNEQFF. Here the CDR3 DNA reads TGCGCCAGCAGCTTGAAGGGACTAGCGGACTTCAGCTCCTACAATGAGCAGTTCTTC.

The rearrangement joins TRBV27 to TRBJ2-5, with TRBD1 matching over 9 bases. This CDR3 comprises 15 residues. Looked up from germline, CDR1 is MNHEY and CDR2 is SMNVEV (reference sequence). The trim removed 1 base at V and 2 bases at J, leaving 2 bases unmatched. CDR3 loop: CASSLLGQGQETQYF. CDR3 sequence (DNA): TGTGCCAGCAGTTTATTGGGACAGGGTCAAGAGACCCAGTACTTC.

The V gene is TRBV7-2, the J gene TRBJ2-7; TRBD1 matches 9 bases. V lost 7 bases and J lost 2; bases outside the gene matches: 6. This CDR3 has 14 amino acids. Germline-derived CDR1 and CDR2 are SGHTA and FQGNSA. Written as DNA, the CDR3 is TGTGCCAGCACCCTCAGACAGGGGGCCTACGAGCAGTACTTC. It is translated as CASTLRQGAYEQYF. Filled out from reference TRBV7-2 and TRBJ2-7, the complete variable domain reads GAGVSQSPSNKVTEKGKDVELRCDPISGHTALYWYRQSLGQGLEFLIYFQGNSAPDKSGLPSDRFSAERTGGSVSTLTIQRTQQEDSAVYLCASTLRQGAYEQYFGPGTRLTVT.

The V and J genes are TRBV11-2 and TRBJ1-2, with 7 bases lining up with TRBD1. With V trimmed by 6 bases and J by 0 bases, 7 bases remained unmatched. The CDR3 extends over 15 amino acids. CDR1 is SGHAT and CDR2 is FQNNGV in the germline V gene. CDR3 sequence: CASSYSDRANYGYTF. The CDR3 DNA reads TGTGCCAGCAGTTATTCTGACAGGGCTAACTATGGCTACACCTTC.

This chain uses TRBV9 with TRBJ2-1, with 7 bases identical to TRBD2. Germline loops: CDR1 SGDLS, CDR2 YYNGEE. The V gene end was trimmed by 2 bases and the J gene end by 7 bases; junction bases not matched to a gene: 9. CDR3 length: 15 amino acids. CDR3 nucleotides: TGTGCCAGCAGCGTTCGGGGGGTCTTGAATAATGAGCAGTTCTTC. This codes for CASSVRGVLNNEQFF.

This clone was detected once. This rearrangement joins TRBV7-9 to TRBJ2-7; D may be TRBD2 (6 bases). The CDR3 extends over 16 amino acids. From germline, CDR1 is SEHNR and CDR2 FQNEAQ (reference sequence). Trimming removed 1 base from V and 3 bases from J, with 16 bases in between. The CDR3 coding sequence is TGTGCCAGCAGCTTAGGGGGGACGGCGGGGAGCTACGAGCAGTACTTC. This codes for CASSLGGTAGSYEQYF. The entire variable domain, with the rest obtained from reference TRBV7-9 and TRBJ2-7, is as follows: DTGVSQNPRHKITKRGQNVTFRCDPISEHNRLYWYRQTLGQGPEFLTYFQNEAQLEKSRLLSDRFSAERPKGSFSTLEIQRTEQGDSAMYLCASSLGGTAGSYEQYFGPGTRLTVT.

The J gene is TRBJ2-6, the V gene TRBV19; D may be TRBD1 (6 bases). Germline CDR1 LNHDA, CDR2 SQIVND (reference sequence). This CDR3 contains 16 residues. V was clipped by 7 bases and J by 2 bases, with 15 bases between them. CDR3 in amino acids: CASKTTGKTGANVLTF. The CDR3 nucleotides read TGTGCCAGTAAAACTACAGGGAAGACTGGGGCCAACGTCCTGACTTTC.

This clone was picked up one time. This chain's CDR3 is CASSPGLAGNQETQYF. CDR3 in DNA: TGCGCCAGCAGCCCTGGACTAGCGGGAAACCAAGAGACCCAGTACTTC. The genes are TRBV5-1 and TRBJ2-5; 12 bases are shared with TRBD2. The CDR3 is made up of 16 amino acids. Trimming took 4 bases from V and 0 from J; bases not matched to a gene: 4. Germline CDR1 reads SGHRS; CDR2 reads YFSETQ.

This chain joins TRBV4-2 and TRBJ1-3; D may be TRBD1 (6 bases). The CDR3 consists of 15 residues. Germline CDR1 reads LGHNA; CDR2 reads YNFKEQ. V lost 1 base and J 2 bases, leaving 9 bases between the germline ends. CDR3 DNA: TGTGCCAGCAGCCAAGGGGGGCTTGCTGGAAACACCATATATTTT. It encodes CASSQGGLAGNTIYF.

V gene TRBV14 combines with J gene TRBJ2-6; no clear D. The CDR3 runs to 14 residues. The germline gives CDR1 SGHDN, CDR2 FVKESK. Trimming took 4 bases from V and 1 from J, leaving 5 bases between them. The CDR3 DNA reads TGTGCCAGCAGCCTGAGATCTGGGGCCAACGTCCTGACTTTC. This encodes CASSLRSGANVLTF.

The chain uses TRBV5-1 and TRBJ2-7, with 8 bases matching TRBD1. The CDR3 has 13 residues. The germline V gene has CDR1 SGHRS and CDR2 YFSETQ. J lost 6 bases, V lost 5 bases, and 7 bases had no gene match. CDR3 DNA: TGCGCCAGCAGTCTTGGACAGGGTGGCGAGCAGTACTTC. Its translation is CASSLGQGGEQYF.

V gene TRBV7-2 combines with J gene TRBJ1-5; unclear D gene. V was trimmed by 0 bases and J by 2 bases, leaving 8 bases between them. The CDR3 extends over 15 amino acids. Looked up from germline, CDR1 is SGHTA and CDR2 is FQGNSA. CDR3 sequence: CASSLARAGNQPQHF. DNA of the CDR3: TGTGCCAGCAGCTTAGCGCGCGCTGGCAATCAGCCCCAGCATTTT.